This T cell receptor (beta chain) stems from a study of vaccination and CD4 T cells after COVID-19. Study as a whole: Testing by nasal swab PCR showed convalescent patients to be SARS-CoV-2 positive; fewer than ten were mild and one was severe. Post-COVID samples had a sampling time that fell a median about 100 days after diagnosis (range 35 to 161).

Documented treatment: roughly 10-day PBMC culture with coronavirus spike peptide pools or control peptides (ViraFEST assay). ViraFEST grew antigen-specific T cells using peptide pools, then sequenced TCRs. Remarks on this clonotype: Its antigen is unidentified. The junction departs from germline at one end; a sequencing error may be responsible.

The Oncomine TCR Beta short-read assay generated sequence data from the DNA of cultured CD4+ T cells. In TCRdb, the PCR reads were re-called with MiXCR into one record per CDR3 protein. Here the sample spans over 10,000 distinct CDR3 sequences, 35% being singletons. The CDR3 is 16 residues long. Looked up from germline, CDR1 is DFQATT and CDR2 is SNEGSKA (reference sequence). V gene TRBV20-1 combines with J gene TRBJ2-1; 7 bases line up with TRBD2. Sequenced material: CD4+ T cells from blood, cultured in vitro. The receptor was derived from a human donor who had recovered from COVID-19. The CDR3 region has the DNA TGCAGTGCTAGAGATTATCGCGGGAGAGGGTACAATGAGCAGTCCTTC. It encodes CSARDYRGRGYNEQSF.